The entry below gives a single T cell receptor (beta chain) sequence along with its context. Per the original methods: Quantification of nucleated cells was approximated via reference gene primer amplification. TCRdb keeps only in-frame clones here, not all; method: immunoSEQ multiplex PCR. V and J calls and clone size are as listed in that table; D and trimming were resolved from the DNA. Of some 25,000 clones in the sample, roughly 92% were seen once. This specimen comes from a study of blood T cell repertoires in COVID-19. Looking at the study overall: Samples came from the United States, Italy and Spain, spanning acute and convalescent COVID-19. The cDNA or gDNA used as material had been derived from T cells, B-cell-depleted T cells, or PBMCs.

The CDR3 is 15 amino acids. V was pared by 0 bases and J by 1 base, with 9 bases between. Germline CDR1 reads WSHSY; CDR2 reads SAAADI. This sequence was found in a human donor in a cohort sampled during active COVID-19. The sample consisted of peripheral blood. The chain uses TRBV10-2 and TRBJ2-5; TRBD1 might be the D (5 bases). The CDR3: CASSESGAAQETQYF. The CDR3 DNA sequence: TGCGCCAGCAGTGAGTCTGGGGCAGCCCAAGAGACCCAGTACTTC.